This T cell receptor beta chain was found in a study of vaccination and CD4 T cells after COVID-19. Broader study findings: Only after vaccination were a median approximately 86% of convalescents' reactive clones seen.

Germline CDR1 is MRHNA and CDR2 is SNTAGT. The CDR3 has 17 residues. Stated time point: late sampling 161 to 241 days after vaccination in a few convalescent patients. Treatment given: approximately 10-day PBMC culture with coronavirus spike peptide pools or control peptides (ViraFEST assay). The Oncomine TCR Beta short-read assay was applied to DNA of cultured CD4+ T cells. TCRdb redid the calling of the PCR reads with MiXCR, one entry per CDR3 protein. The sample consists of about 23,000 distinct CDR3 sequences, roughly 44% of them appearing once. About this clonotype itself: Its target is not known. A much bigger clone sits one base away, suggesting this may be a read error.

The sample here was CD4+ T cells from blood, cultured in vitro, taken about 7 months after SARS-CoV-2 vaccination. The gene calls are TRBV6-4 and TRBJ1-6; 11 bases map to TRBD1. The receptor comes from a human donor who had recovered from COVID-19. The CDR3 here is CAGSSPPGQGAYSPLHF. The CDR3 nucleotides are TGTGCCGGCAGTAGCCCCCCCGGACAGGGGGCTTATTCACCCCTCCACTTT.